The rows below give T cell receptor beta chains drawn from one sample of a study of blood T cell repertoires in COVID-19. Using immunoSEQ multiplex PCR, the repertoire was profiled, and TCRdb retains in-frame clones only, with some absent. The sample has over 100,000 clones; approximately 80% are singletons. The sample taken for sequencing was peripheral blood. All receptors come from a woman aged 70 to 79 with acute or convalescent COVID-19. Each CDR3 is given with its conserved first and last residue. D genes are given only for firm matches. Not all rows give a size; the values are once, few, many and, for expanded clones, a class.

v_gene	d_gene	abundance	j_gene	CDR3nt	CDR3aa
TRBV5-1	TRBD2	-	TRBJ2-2	TGCGCCAGCAGCTTGGCCGCGACTAGCGGGGGGGCGGTCACCGGGGAGCTGTTTTTT	CASSLAATSGGAVTGELFF
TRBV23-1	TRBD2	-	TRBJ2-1	TGCGCCAGCAGTCACAGCGGGACGGGCAATGAGCAGTTCTTC	CASSHSGTGNEQFF
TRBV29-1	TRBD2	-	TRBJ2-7	TGCAGCGTTGAAGTCGGGGGGGTCTACGAGCAGTACTTC	CSVEVGGVYEQYF
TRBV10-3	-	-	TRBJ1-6	TGTGCCATCAGTGGAGGGACAAATTCCTCACCCCTCCACTTT	CAISGGTNSSPLHF
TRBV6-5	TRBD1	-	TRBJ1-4	TGTGCCAGCAGTTCCAGCCCCGGGACAGGAAATGAAAAACTGTTTTTT	CASSSSPGTGNEKLFF
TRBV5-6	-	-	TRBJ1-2	TGTGCCAGCAGCTCAGATCCAGTGCCCAACTATGGCTACACCTTC	CASSSDPVPNYGYTF
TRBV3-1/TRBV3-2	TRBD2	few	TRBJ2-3	TGTGCCAGCAGCCTTAGTAGCGGGGGGTGGACAGATACGCAGTATTTT	CASSLSSGGWTDTQYF
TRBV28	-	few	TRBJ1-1	TGTGCCAGCAGGGCACGGGGAGCTGGGAACACTGAAGCTTTCTTT	CASRARGAGNTEAFF
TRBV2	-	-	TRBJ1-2	TGTGCCAGCAGTGACTTACCGGGCTATGGCTACACCTTC	CASSDLPGYGYTF
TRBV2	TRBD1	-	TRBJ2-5	TGTGCCAGCAGTTCTAATAGGGGGCCAGAGACCCAGTACTTC	CASSSNRGPETQYF
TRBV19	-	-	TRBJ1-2	TGTGCCAGTAGTCGGGACAAGAACTATGGCTACACCTTC	CASSRDKNYGYTF
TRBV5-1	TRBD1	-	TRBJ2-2	TGCGCCAGCAGCAGCATGCAGGGGGCTTTCGGGGAGCTGTTTTTT	CASSSMQGAFGELFF
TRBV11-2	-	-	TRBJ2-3	TGTGCCAGCAGTACAGGGATAAGCACAGATACGCAGTATTTT	CASSTGISTDTQYF
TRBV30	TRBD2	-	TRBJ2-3	TGTGCCTGGAGTGTCAGAGGGGGACTAGCGGGAGCAGATACGCAGTATTTT	CAWSVRGGLAGADTQYF
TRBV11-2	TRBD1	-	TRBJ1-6	TGTGCCAGCAGCTTATGGGGACAGGGAAATAATTCACCCCTCCACTTT	CASSLWGQGNNSPLHF
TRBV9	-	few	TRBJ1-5	TGTGCCAGCAGCGCAGGGGTAGAGCAGCCCCAGCATTTT	CASSAGVEQPQHF
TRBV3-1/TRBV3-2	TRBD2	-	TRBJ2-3	TGTGCCAGCAGCCAATCCATAGCGGGGGGGCCCACAGATACGCAGTATTTT	CASSQSIAGGPTDTQYF
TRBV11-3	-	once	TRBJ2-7	TGTGCCAGCAGCTTTGGAGCGGGCTACGAGCAGTACTTC	CASSFGAGYEQYF
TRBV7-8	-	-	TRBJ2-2	TGTGCCAGCAGCCCCAGGGGCACCGGGGAGCTGTTTTTT	CASSPRGTGELFF
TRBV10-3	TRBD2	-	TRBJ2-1	TGTGCCATCAGTGAGGGAGCGGGGGGGACCTACAATGAGCAGTTCTTC	CAISEGAGGTYNEQFF
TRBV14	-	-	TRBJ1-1	TGTGCCAGCAGCCACACAGGGAACACTGAAGCTTTCTTT	CASSHTGNTEAFF
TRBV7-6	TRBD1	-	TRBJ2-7	TGTGCCAGCAGCTTGTATTGGGACAGCTCCTACGAGCAGTACTTC	CASSLYWDSSYEQYF
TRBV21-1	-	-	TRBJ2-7	TGTGCCAACCGTTTCCGGGACAGCGAGTACGAGCAGTACTTC	CANRFRDSEYEQYF
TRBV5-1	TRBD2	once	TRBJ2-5	TGCGCCAGCAGCTCAATCGCGGGGGAAGAGACCCAGTACTTC	CASSSIAGEETQYF
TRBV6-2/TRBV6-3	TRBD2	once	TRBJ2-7	TGTGCCAGCAGTTACTGGGCTAGCGGGAAGGACGAGCAGTACTTC	CASSYWASGKDEQYF
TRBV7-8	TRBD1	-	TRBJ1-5	TGTGCCAGCAGCTTGAGGGACAGGGGAGGCAATCAGCCCCAGCATTTT	CASSLRDRGGNQPQHF
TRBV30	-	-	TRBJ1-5	TGTGCCTGGAGTGTAGCAGGGAATCAGCCCCAGCATTTT	CAWSVAGNQPQHF
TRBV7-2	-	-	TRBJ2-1	TGTGCCAGCAGCCCAGGGGCGGTATACAATGAGCAGTTCTTC	CASSPGAVYNEQFF
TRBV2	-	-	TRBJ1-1	TGTGCCAGCAGGGGGCAAATGGATACTGAAGCTTTCTTT	CASRGQMDTEAFF
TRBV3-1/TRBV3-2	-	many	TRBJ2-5	TGTGCCAGCAGCTACTCACTGGAGACCCAGTACTTC	CASSYSLETQYF
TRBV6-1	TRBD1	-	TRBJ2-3	TGTGCCAGCAGTGAGGGGACAGGGTTCAAAGATACGCAGTATTTT	CASSEGTGFKDTQYF
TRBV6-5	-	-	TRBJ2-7	TGTGCCAGCACACCTACAGGGAAATACGAGCAGTACTTC	CASTPTGKYEQYF
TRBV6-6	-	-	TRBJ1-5	TGTGCCAGCAGTTTTGGGGGGAATCAGCCCCAGCATTTT	CASSFGGNQPQHF
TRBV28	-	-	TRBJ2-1	TGTGCCAGCAGTTTAGTCCGGGGGAGCTCCTACAATGAGCAGTTCTTC	CASSLVRGSSYNEQFF
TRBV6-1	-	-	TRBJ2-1	TGTGCCAGCAGTGAAGTATCGAGCGGTATCTACAATGAGCAGTTCTTC	CASSEVSSGIYNEQFF
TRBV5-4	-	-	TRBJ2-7	TGTGCCAGCAGCTCGACAACCTACGAGCAGTACTTC	CASSSTTYEQYF
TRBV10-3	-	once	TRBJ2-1	TGTGCCATCAGTGAGGGTAGCCAGCGGATTTACAATGAGCAGTTCTTC	CAISEGSQRIYNEQFF